This section outlines one TCR beta chain sequence together with its context. The entry originates in a study of T cell changes during pregnancy in multiple sclerosis. The protocol was immunoSEQ multiplex PCR, while the TCRdb copy is restricted to in-frame clones and leaves out a portion. The sample holds about 57,000 clones; 93% are singletons and the top ten take over 1.5%. V shed 7 bases, J shed 9 bases, and the junction held 2 bases outside the gene matches. This CDR3 region has 11 residues. CDR1 SNHLY and CDR2 FYNNEI come from the germline V gene. The clonotype comes from a female donor with multiple sclerosis, enrolled in a pregnancy study. This chain joins TRBV2 and TRBJ2-1; 8 bases are shared with TRBD2. The sample here was peripheral blood, taken after pregnancy. This CDR3 is CASIGGGEQFF. The CDR3 region has the DNA TGTGCCAGCATCGGGGGGGGTGAGCAGTTCTTC. The whole variable domain, remainder taken from reference TRBV2 and TRBJ2-1, is EPEVTQTPSHQVTQMGQEVILRCVPISNHLYFYWYRQILGQKVEFLVSFYNNEISEKSEIFDDQFSVERPDGSNFTLKIRSTKLEDSAMYFCASIGGGEQFFGPGTRLTVL.